Following are 2 T cell receptor beta chains from one sample sequenced in a study of cytomegalovirus exposure and HLA in healthy donors. With 60 Vbeta and 13 Jbeta primers, the PCR was carried out. Sequencing was performed with immunoSEQ multiplex PCR; in TCRdb, only in-frame clones are kept and a portion is missing. This repertoire includes over 70,000 clones. Sequencing was done on a sample of PBMCs. The receptor source for this set is a woman in her 40s in good health and CMV-seropositive.

The chain combines TRBV5-1 with TRBJ1-4, with D perhaps matching TRBD1 (5 bases). The CDR3 spans 16 residues. From germline, CDR1 is SGHRS and CDR2 YFSETQ. The V and J ends lost 1 base and 7 bases respectively, with 17 bases between them. CDR3 DNA: TGCGCCAGCAGCTTGTTTCCCCCAGGGTCCGGTGAAAAACTGTTTTTT. It codes for CASSLFPPGSGEKLFF.

This chain links TRBV21-1 with TRBJ2-7; TRBD2 is the table's D call, not checked against the DNA. TRBV21-1 has pseudogene status. CDR3 length: 17 amino acids. This chain's CDR3 is CASSHKSPLLASYEQYF. The CDR3 nucleotides read TGTGCCAGCAGCCATAAATCCCCTCTGTTAGCCTCCTACGAGCAGTACTTC.